This T cell receptor beta chain was captured by sequencing in a study of T cells after yellow fever vaccination. Whole-study results and caveats: Weaker overall was a secondary response that nonetheless peaked faster, on day 5 versus 15. Clonotypes found in both CD4 and CD8 compartments made up a small share. Reappearing after the booster were most of the clones from primary vaccination (roughly 95% CD4, 88% CD8).

V was shortened by 2 bases and J by 4 bases, with 11 bases between the two germline ends. Germline V gives CDR1 KGHSH, CDR2 LQKENI. The CDR3 spans 14 residues. 5'RACE template switching generated TCR cDNA, adding a universal primer site and UMIs. TCRdb reprocessed the 5' RACE reads via MiXCR and lists one record per CDR3 protein. Altogether approximately 510,000 distinct CDR3 sequences are present, around a fifth being singletons, with the ten largest covering 15% to 20%. In regard to this clonotype: The antigen remains undetermined.

The receptor's source is a man younger than 30 who received the YFV17D yellow fever vaccine. The V call is TRBV18, the J call TRBJ1-2, with D unclear. The sequencing used PBMCs, collected roughly 20 days after the first yellow fever vaccination. CDR3 residues: CASSPANTVYGYTF. The DNA for the CDR3 is TGTGCCAGCTCACCAGCGAACACAGTCTATGGCTACACCTTC.